Following are 26 T cell receptor beta chains from one sample sequenced in a study of blood T cell repertoires in COVID-19. The assay was immunoSEQ multiplex PCR, and TCRdb's table has in-frame clones only and misses some. The data show about 120,000 clones, about nine tenths seen once. The sample taken for sequencing was peripheral blood. These receptors came from a human donor with active COVID-19. The donor label of this sample is uncertain.

The V call is TRBV10-3, the J call TRBJ2-5, with 10 bases matching TRBD2. V dropped 7 bases and J dropped 5; count of bases not matched to a gene: 4. Germline CDR1 ENHRY, CDR2 SYGVKD. There are 13 residues in the CDR3. CDR3 protein: CAIKPSGGETQYF. The CDR3 bases are TGTGCCATCAAGCCTAGCGGGGGTGAGACCCAGTACTTC.

The chain uses TRBV6-5 and TRBJ1-1, with a tentative D call TRBD1 (6 bases). V gave up 6 bases and J gave up 1 base, with 12 bases separating them. The germline CDR1 and CDR2 sequences are MNHEY and SVGAGI. The CDR3 spans 14 residues. In nucleotides, the CDR3 is TGTGCCAGCAGCCGGACAGAAGGGAACACTGAAGCTTTCTTT. Amino acid sequence: CASSRTEGNTEAFF.

This rearrangement joins TRBV2 to TRBJ2-2; D call uncertain. This CDR3 has 15 amino acids. V gave up 5 bases and J gave up 7 bases, with 17 bases separating them. The V gene's germline CDR1 is SNHLY and CDR2 FYNNEI. The CDR3 region has the DNA TGTGCCAGCAGTCTCTCTGGCAACCGCAACGGGGAGCTGTTTTTT. This sequence encodes CASSLSGNRNGELFF.

V gene TRBV13 combines with J gene TRBJ1-2; D is perhaps TRBD1 (5 bases). The V end was cut by 1 base, the J end by 4 bases, with 13 bases between. The germline gives CDR1 PRHDT, CDR2 FYEKMQ (reference sequence). CDR3 length: 15 amino acids. The CDR3 sequence is CASSLDVGGGYGYTF. The CDR3 DNA reads TGTGCCAGCAGCTTAGACGTCGGGGGAGGCTATGGCTACACCTTC.

The rearrangement links TRBV19 to TRBJ1-2; TRBD1 agrees at 8 bases. Trimming at V came to 4 bases and at J to 7 bases, leaving 2 bases not matched to a gene. Germline CDR1 and CDR2: LNHDA and SQIVND (reference sequence). The CDR3 contains 12 residues. The CDR3 DNA is TGTGCCAGTAGTACAGGACAGGGTGGCTACACCTTC. This codes for CASSTGQGGYTF.

This rearrangement joins TRBV5-6 to TRBJ2-7; D is perhaps TRBD1 (6 bases). CDR1 is SGHDT and CDR2 is YYEEEE in the germline V gene. The CDR3 has 14 amino acids. Trimming removed 4 bases from V and 2 bases from J, with 13 bases in between. The CDR3 protein is CASSRHGQPYEQYF. DNA of the CDR3: TGTGCCAGCAGCCGGCACGGACAGCCCTACGAGCAGTACTTC. Full variable domain (missing parts from reference TRBV5-6 and TRBJ2-7): DAGVTQSPTHLIKTRGQQVTLRCSPKSGHDTVSWYQQALGQGPQFIFQYYEEEERQRGNFPDRFSGHQFPNYSSELNVNALLLGDSALYLCASSRHGQPYEQYFGPGTRLTVT.

V gene TRBV6-2 or TRBV6-3 combines with J gene TRBJ2-3, with TRBD1 matching 7 bases. CDR1 and CDR2 (germline): MNHEY, SVGEGT. Trimming removed 7 bases from V and 4 bases from J; junction bases left unmatched: 8. This CDR3 spans 14 amino acids. DNA for the CDR3: TGTGCCAGCAACCCGACAGGGAGAGCAGATACGCAGTATTTT. Translating it yields CASNPTGRADTQYF.

The chain employs TRBV7-2 and TRBJ2-7; weak D call: TRBD1 (8 bases). The CDR3 runs to 14 residues. Germline assignment: CDR1 SGHTA and CDR2 FQGNSA. V lost 5 bases, J lost 5 bases, and 16 bases lay in between. The CDR3 protein is CASSGTGGENEQYF. In DNA, the CDR3 is TGTGCCAGCAGCGGAACAGGGGGGGAAAACGAGCAGTACTTC.

This chain connects TRBV6-6 to TRBJ2-1; D possibly corresponds to TRBD2 (5 bases). This CDR3 is built from 16 residues. The germline V gene encodes CDR1 MNHNY and CDR2 SVGAGI (reference sequence). V was clipped by 4 bases and J by 9 bases, with 22 bases between them. This chain's CDR3 is CASSWPGGPGIGEQFF. CDR3 bases: TGTGCCAGCAGTTGGCCAGGAGGTCCTGGAATCGGTGAGCAGTTCTTC.

The gene calls are TRBV11-3 and TRBJ1-5; TRBD1 is a possible D gene (6 bases). V dropped 8 bases and J dropped 5 bases, with 25 bases sitting between them. This CDR3 has 17 residues. The germline CDR1 and CDR2 sequences are SGHNT and YENEEA. The CDR3 spells CASRSGALGRGYQPQHF. Here the CDR3 DNA reads TGTGCCAGCCGCTCGGGGGCCCTGGGGCGGGGGTATCAGCCCCAGCATTTT.

The CDR3 spells CASSQAPGVLYEQYF. DNA of the CDR3: TGCGCCAGCAGCCAAGCACCCGGGGTTCTATACGAGCAGTACTTC. The V call is TRBV4-3, the J call TRBJ2-7, with a possible D match to TRBD2 (5 bases). The CDR3 totals 15 residues. The germline gives CDR1 LGHNA, CDR2 YSLEER. V lost 1 base and J 4 bases, leaving 14 bases between the germline ends.

This clone came up a few times. This sequence joins TRBV19 and TRBJ2-2; 15 nucleotides line up with TRBD2. Trimming at V came to 10 bases and at J to 0 bases, leaving 3 bases not matched to a gene. The CDR3 extends over 16 amino acids. From germline, CDR1 is LNHDA and CDR2 SQIVND (reference sequence). CDR3 nucleotide sequence: TGTGCCACGGGACTAGCGGGGGGTGCGAACACCGGGGAGCTGTTTTTT. This encodes CATGLAGGANTGELFF.

V is TRBV10-3 and J is TRBJ2-3; 7 nucleotides agree with TRBD2. Germline V gives CDR1 ENHRY, CDR2 SYGVKD. This CDR3 is 16 amino acids long. With V trimmed by 6 bases and J by 2 bases, 11 bases remained unmatched. The CDR3 spells CAISAGGRKDTDTQYF. Here the CDR3 DNA reads TGTGCCATCAGCGCCGGGGGGAGAAAAGACACAGATACGCAGTATTTT.

A single count supports this clone. The V call is TRBV27, the J call TRBJ1-2, with 9 positions matching TRBD1. Germline V CDR1 and CDR2: MNHEY, SMNVEV (reference sequence). This CDR3 region has 13 residues. Trimming cost V 4 bases and J 8 bases; bases outside gene matches: 5. The CDR3 sequence: CASSYTGGRGYTF. CDR3 nucleotides: TGTGCCAGCAGTTATACAGGGGGCAGGGGCTACACCTTC.

Concerning this clone itself: The sample has other DNA sequences that encode this CDR3 too. The chain couples TRBV6-5 to TRBJ1-2; TRBD1 matches at 7 bases. The CDR3 loop spans 11 amino acids. Germline loops: CDR1 MNHEY, CDR2 SVGAGI. After removal of 6 bases from V and 8 bases from J, the junction contained 3 bases not matched to a gene. The CDR3 bases are TGTGCCAGCAGCGACAGGGTCGGCTACACCTTC. It specifies CASSDRVGYTF.

The genes are TRBV4-1 and TRBJ2-7, with a weak D call TRBD1 (6 bases). CDR1 MGHRA and CDR2 YSYEKL come from the germline V gene. The CDR3 length is 15 residues. V dropped 6 bases and J dropped 3 bases, with 18 bases sitting between them. Here the CDR3 DNA reads TGCGCCAGCAGAGCGAACAGGGACCCCGGCTACGAGCAGTACTTC. It specifies CASRANRDPGYEQYF.

V gene TRBV7-2 combines with J gene TRBJ2-5; 11 positions match TRBD1. The CDR3 has 14 residues. V lost 4 bases, J lost 5 bases, and 3 bases stayed unmatched. The germline V gene has CDR1 SGHTA and CDR2 FQGNSA. The CDR3 region has the DNA TGTGCCAGCAGCTCGGACAGGGGGCTGGAGACCCAGTACTTC. Its protein is CASSSDRGLETQYF.

This sequence joins TRBV2 and TRBJ1-1; possibly TRBD1 for D (5 bases). Germline CDR1 SNHLY, CDR2 FYNNEI. The CDR3 has 13 residues. V gave up 7 bases and J gave up 0 bases, with 9 bases separating them. The CDR3 DNA follows: TGTGCCAGCACCTTGACAGTGAACACTGAAGCTTTCTTT. Protein: CASTLTVNTEAFF.

The chain employs TRBV6-6 and TRBJ2-5; D gene ambiguous. CDR3 size: 12 residues. CDR1 is MNHNY, CDR2 SVGAGI, per germline (reference sequence). V was pared by 2 bases and J by 4 bases, with 5 bases between. The CDR3 nucleotides are TGTGCCAGCAGTTACATGAGAGAGACCCAGTACTTC. Its protein product is CASSYMRETQYF.

V usage is TRBV7-8 and J usage is TRBJ2-3; D perhaps matches TRBD1 (6 bases). The V and J ends lost 1 base and 8 bases respectively, with 22 bases between them. Germline lookup yields CDR1 SGHVS and CDR2 FQNEAQ. The CDR3 is 17 residues long. CDR3 sequence: CASSLGIGAGDVATQYF. CDR3 sequence (DNA): TGTGCCAGCAGCTTAGGGATTGGGGCAGGGGACGTAGCTACGCAGTATTTT. Together with reference TRBV7-8 and TRBJ2-3, the CDR3 gives the full variable domain: GAGVSQSPRYKVAKRGQDVALRCDPISGHVSLFWYQQALGQGPEFLTYFQNEAQLDKSGLPSDRFFAERPEGSVSTLKIQRTQQEDSAVYLCASSLGIGAGDVATQYFGPGTRLTVL.

The CDR3 spells CASSPYTGELFF. The CDR3 bases are TGTGCCAGCAGCCCCTACACCGGGGAGCTGTTTTTT. The chain uses TRBV4-2 and TRBJ2-2, with D unresolved. CDR3 length: 12 residues. CDR1 LGHNA and CDR2 YNFKEQ come from the germline V gene. V was pared by 4 bases and J by 3 bases, with 3 bases between.

J is TRBJ1-2 and V is TRBV7-6; D may be TRBD1 (6 bases). V gave up 5 bases and J gave up 7 bases, with 20 bases separating them. The CDR3 is made up of 15 amino acids. CDR1 is SGHVS and CDR2 is FNYEAQ in the germline V gene. In DNA form, the CDR3 reads TGTGCCAGCAGCGTAGAGGGCAGGGGCAGTGGTGGCTACACCTTC. This sequence encodes CASSVEGRGSGGYTF.

CDR3 nucleotide sequence: TGTGCCAGTAGTCCCCGGGGCAGGGGCTACGAGCAGTACTTC. Amino acids: CASSPRGRGYEQYF. The rearrangement uses TRBV19 and TRBJ2-7; TRBD1 is a possible D gene (6 bases). The CDR3 covers 14 residues. V dropped 5 bases and J dropped 3 bases, with 14 bases sitting between them. CDR1 LNHDA and CDR2 SQIVND come from the germline V gene (reference sequence).

V is TRBV7-2 and J is TRBJ2-3; D not certain. CDR1 and CDR2 from the germline V gene are SGHTA and FQGNSA. CDR3 length equals 13 residues. Trimming removed 4 bases from V and 2 bases from J, with 7 bases in between. The CDR3 DNA is TGTGCCAGCAGCTCCCGCGCCACAGATACGCAGTATTTT. As protein: CASSSRATDTQYF. The full variable domain, completed using reference TRBV7-2 and TRBJ2-3, is GAGVSQSPSNKVTEKGKDVELRCDPISGHTALYWYRQSLGQGLEFLIYFQGNSAPDKSGLPSDRFSAERTGGSVSTLTIQRTQQEDSAVYLCASSSRATDTQYFGPGTRLTVL.

The V call is TRBV7-2, the J call TRBJ1-5; D unresolved. The CDR3 sequence is 15 residues long. V shed 5 bases and J shed 4 bases, with 15 bases lying between them. CDR1 and CDR2 from the germline V gene are SGHTA and FQGNSA. CDR3 residues: CASSPSPTGNQPQHF. As DNA, the CDR3 is TGTGCCAGCAGCCCATCCCCGACGGGGAATCAGCCCCAGCATTTT.

The V gene is TRBV7-2, the J gene TRBJ1-5; tentative D call: TRBD1 (5 bases). V lost 3 bases, J lost 4 bases, and 13 bases lay in between. Germline V gene sequence: CDR1 SGHTA, CDR2 FQGNSA. The CDR3 totals 15 residues. Here the CDR3 reads CASSFLGVGNQPQHF. In nucleotides, the CDR3 is TGTGCCAGCAGCTTTCTAGGGGTGGGGAATCAGCCCCAGCATTTT. The full variable domain, in which reference TRBV7-2 and TRBJ1-5 provide the parts outside the CDR3, is GAGVSQSPSNKVTEKGKDVELRCDPISGHTALYWYRQSLGQGLEFLIYFQGNSAPDKSGLPSDRFSAERTGGSVSTLTIQRTQQEDSAVYLCASSFLGVGNQPQHFGDGTRLSIL.